The 2 T cell receptor beta chains given below trace back to one sample, sequenced in a study of identical twins. In TCRdb, the 5' RACE reads were re-called with MiXCR into one record per CDR3 protein. The sample has some 900,000 distinct CDR3 sequences; approximately 13% are singletons. These same data were also listed under a study on yellow fever vaccine responses in identical twins.

Material: PBMCs. Every receptor here comes from a woman under 30 in good health.

This clonotype appeared a few times. The chain links TRBV12-3 or TRBV12-4 to TRBJ2-6; possibly TRBD2 for D (5 bases). This CDR3 is built from 17 residues. V was trimmed by 4 bases and J by 0 bases, leaving 13 bases between them. CDR3 sequence reads: CASSSPPEVSGANVLTF. In nucleotides, the CDR3 is TGTGCCAGCAGTTCCCCCCCGGAGGTCTCTGGGGCCAACGTCCTGACTTTC.

The V and J genes are TRBV4-1 and TRBJ2-5; D remains ambiguous. V was clipped by 1 base and J by 3 bases, with 9 bases between them. CDR3 length: 14 residues. The germline V gene has CDR1 MGHRA and CDR2 YSYEKL. The CDR3 region is CASSQGSLKETQYF. The CDR3, as DNA: TGCGCCAGCAGCCAAGGTTCCCTTAAAGAGACCCAGTACTTC.